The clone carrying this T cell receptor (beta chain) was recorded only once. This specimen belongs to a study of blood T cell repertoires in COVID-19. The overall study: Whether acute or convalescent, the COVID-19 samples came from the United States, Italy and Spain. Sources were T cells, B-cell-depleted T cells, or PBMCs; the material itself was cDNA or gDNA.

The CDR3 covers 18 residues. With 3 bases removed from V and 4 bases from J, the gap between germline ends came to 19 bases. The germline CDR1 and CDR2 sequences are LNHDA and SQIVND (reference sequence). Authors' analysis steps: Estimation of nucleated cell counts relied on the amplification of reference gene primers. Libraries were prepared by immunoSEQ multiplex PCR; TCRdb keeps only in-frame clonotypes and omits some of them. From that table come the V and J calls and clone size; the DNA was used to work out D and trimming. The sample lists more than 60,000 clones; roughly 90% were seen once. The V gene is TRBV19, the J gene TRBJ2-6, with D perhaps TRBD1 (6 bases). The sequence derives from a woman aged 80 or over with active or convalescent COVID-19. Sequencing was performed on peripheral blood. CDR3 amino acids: CASSMERRGSFGANVLTF. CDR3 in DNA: TGTGCCAGTAGTATGGAACGCAGGGGATCCTTCGGGGCCAACGTCCTGACTTTC.